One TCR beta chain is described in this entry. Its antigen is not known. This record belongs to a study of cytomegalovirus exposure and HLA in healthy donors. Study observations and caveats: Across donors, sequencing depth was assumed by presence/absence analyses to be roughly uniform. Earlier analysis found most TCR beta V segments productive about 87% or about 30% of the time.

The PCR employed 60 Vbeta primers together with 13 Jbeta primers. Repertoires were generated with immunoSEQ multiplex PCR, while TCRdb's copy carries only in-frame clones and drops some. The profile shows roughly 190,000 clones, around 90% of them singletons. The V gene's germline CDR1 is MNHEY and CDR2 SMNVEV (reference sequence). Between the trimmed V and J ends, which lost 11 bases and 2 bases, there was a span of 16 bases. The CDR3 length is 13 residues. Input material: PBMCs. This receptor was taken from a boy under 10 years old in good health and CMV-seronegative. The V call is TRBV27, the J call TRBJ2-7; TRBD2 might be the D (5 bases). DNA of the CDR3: TGTGCCTGTCGCCCGGACGGGGCCTACGAGCAGTACTTC. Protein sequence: CACRPDGAYEQYF.